What follows are 25 T cell receptor beta chains derived from one specimen sequenced in a study of shared clonotypes between healthy human individuals. The protocol was immunoSEQ multiplex PCR, while the TCRdb copy is restricted to in-frame clones and leaves out a portion. The sample includes about 480,000 clones, around 74% seen only once; the top ten take 13%. Sequenced: PBMCs. These receptors all come from a woman aged 40 to 55 in good health. Some clones in this sample may be carry-over from other donors' samples.

This clone was recorded only once. The genes are TRBV5-1 and TRBJ2-7; 12 bases line up with TRBD2. Germline V CDR1 and CDR2: SGHRS, YFSETQ. The CDR3 is made up of 13 amino acids. The V segment lost 4 bases and the J segment 7 bases; nucleotides outside the gene matches: 3. CDR3 DNA: TGCGCCAGCAGCCGGACTAGCGGGAAAGAGCAGTACTTC. Translation: CASSRTSGKEQYF.

The CDR3 nucleotides read TGTGCCAGCAGCCGACGCCGGGGTGAGGAAAGGAACACTGAAGCTTTCTTT. Translated: CASSRRRGEERNTEAFF. The chain is built from TRBV5-6 and TRBJ1-1, with D unclear. CDR1 and CDR2 (germline): SGHDT, YYEEEE. This CDR3 is built from 17 residues. V was pared by 4 bases and J by 1 base, with 20 bases between.

The rearrangement uses TRBV21-1 and TRBJ2-3; the D call of TRBD2 is as the table states it, not checked on the DNA. TRBV21-1 is deemed a pseudogene. CDR3 size: 15 residues. In DNA form, the CDR3 reads TGTGCCAGCAGCAAAGTCCCTCTAGCCCCAGATACGCAGTATTTT. Amino acids: CASSKVPLAPDTQYF.

The V call is TRBV7-9, the J call TRBJ1-3; no reliable D call. Trimming stripped 2 bases from V and 0 bases from J, with 8 bases between. The CDR3 runs 15 residues. CDR1 is SEHNR and CDR2 is FQNEAQ in the germline V gene (reference sequence). CDR3: CASSLLLNSGNTIYF. The CDR3 DNA is TGTGCCAGCAGCTTACTGCTTAACTCTGGAAACACCATATATTTT.

This clone was recorded a few times. V and J are TRBV7-3 and TRBJ2-5, with 9 bases matching TRBD2. The CDR3 contains 13 residues. V lost 3 bases, J lost 5 bases, and 1 base stayed unmatched. Germline CDR1 SGHTA, CDR2 FQGTGA. Here the CDR3 DNA reads TGTGCCAGCAGCTTCGGACTAGCGGAGACCCAGTACTTC. Translating gives CASSFGLAETQYF.

V gene TRBV18 combines with J gene TRBJ1-1; unclear D gene. Trimming stripped 4 bases from V and 2 bases from J, with 11 bases between. The CDR3 length is 14 residues. The germline CDR1 and CDR2 sequences are KGHSH and LQKENI. The CDR3 spells CASSLGRENTEAFF. CDR3 DNA sequence: TGTGCCAGCTCACTAGGAAGGGAAAACACTGAAGCTTTCTTT.

Comment on this clone: The same CDR3 is also encoded by other DNA sequences in this sample. This chain uses TRBV7-2 with TRBJ2-1, with TRBD2 matching over 7 bases. CDR3 length: 16 amino acids. CDR1 and CDR2 (germline): SGHTA, FQGNSA. V lost 1 base, J lost 4 bases, and 7 bases stayed unmatched. CDR3 protein: CASSLVSGTTYNEQFF. In nucleotides, the CDR3 is TGTGCCAGCAGCTTAGTGTCCGGGACTACTTACAATGAGCAGTTCTTC.

This CDR3 reads CASSIQGARIGPQHF. CDR3 DNA: TGTGCCAGTAGTATTCAAGGGGCCCGAATCGGGCCCCAGCATTTT. This chain links TRBV19 with TRBJ1-5, with TRBD1 as a possible D gene (5 bases). Germline CDR1 is LNHDA and CDR2 is SQIVND (reference sequence). The CDR3 runs to 15 residues. V gave up 3 bases and J gave up 9 bases, with 18 bases separating them.

The J gene is TRBJ2-6, the V gene TRBV27; D might be TRBD1 (6 bases). The germline gives CDR1 MNHEY, CDR2 SMNVEV (reference sequence). V was clipped by 3 bases and J by 2 bases, with 11 bases between them. The CDR3 loop spans 16 amino acids. CDR3 nucleotide sequence: TGTGCCAGCAGTTTTCAGCCAGGGGCTGGGGCCAACGTCCTGACTTTC. It is translated as CASSFQPGAGANVLTF.

This sequence joins TRBV6-5 and TRBJ1-5; TRBD1 matches at 10 bases. With 4 bases clipped from V and 6 bases from J, the junction kept 9 bases outside the gene matches. Germline-derived CDR1 and CDR2 are MNHEY and SVGAGI. CDR3 length equals 16 residues. CDR3 amino acids: CASSSLRQGASQPQHF. The CDR3 DNA is TGTGCCAGCAGTTCCCTCAGACAGGGGGCAAGTCAGCCCCAGCATTTT.

This chain uses TRBV15 with TRBJ1-4; D perhaps matches TRBD1 (5 bases). V was trimmed by 8 bases and J by 6 bases, leaving 13 bases between them. CDR3 size: 13 residues. CDR1 and CDR2 from the germline V gene are LNHNV and YYDKDF (reference sequence). Here the CDR3 reads CATEGILDEKLFF. The CDR3 DNA follows: TGTGCCACCGAGGGGATTCTGGATGAAAAACTGTTTTTT.

This clone was seen once. The chain combines TRBV2 with TRBJ1-5; TRBD1 matches 10 bases. The CDR3 consists of 15 residues. Looked up from germline, CDR1 is SNHLY and CDR2 is FYNNEI. The junction had 6 bases not matched to a gene; V was cut back by 4 bases and J by 6 bases. The DNA for the CDR3 is TGTGCCAGCAGTGTTTGGGGACAGGGGACTCAGCCCCAGCATTTT. Its protein is CASSVWGQGTQPQHF.

The V gene is TRBV27, the J gene TRBJ2-4; 7 bases are shared with TRBD2. There are 15 residues in the CDR3. V lost 2 bases and J lost 4; bases outside the gene matches: 5. Per germline, CDR1 MNHEY and CDR2 SMNVEV (reference sequence). The chain's CDR3 is CASSLRASGKNIQYF. The CDR3, as DNA: TGTGCCAGCAGTTTAAGGGCTAGCGGTAAAAACATTCAGTACTTC.

Notes on this clone: This same CDR3 is encoded by further DNA sequences in the sample. V gene TRBV6-1 combines with J gene TRBJ1-4; 8 bases match TRBD1. The junction had 3 bases not matched to a gene; V was cut back by 6 bases and J by 0 bases. The CDR3 is 15 residues long. Germline-derived CDR1 and CDR2 are MNHNS and SASEGT. The CDR3 loop reads CASRDRGTTNEKLFF. DNA of the CDR3: TGTGCCAGCAGAGACAGGGGAACAACTAATGAAAAACTGTTTTTT.

The chain carries TRBV2 and TRBJ2-5, with TRBD2 identical over 14 bases. This CDR3 has 16 residues. The ends lost 6 bases at V and 5 bases at J; junction bases unmatched: 8. The germline V gene encodes CDR1 SNHLY and CDR2 FYNNEI. DNA for the CDR3: TGTGCCAGCAGCTACAAGGGACTAGCGGGAGCGGAGACCCAGTACTTC. This codes for CASSYKGLAGAETQYF.

The chain is built from TRBV15 and TRBJ2-3; D gene ambiguous. This CDR3 region has 11 residues. Trimming took 8 bases from V and 5 from J, leaving 8 bases between them. Per the germline V gene, CDR1 is LNHNV and CDR2 is YYDKDF (reference sequence). CDR3 in amino acids: CATGKGDTQYF. The CDR3 region has the DNA TGTGCCACCGGAAAGGGAGATACGCAGTATTTT.

The chain joins TRBV11-2 to TRBJ2-1; tentatively, D is TRBD2 (5 bases). The germline gives CDR1 SGHAT, CDR2 FQNNGV. This CDR3 is 14 amino acids long. Trimming shortened V by 7 bases and J by 9 bases, and 19 bases separated the two germline ends. The CDR3 is CASTDWASSGEQFF. Here the CDR3 DNA reads TGTGCCAGCACCGACTGGGCTAGCAGTGGTGAGCAGTTCTTC. Drawing the rest from reference TRBV11-2 and TRBJ2-1, the complete variable domain is EAGVAQSPRYKIIEKRQSVAFWCNPISGHATLYWYQQILGQGPKLLIQFQNNGVVDDSQLPKDRFSAERLKGVDSTLKIQPAKLEDSAVYLCASTDWASSGEQFFGPGTRLTVL.

About this clone: A much larger clone is a single base away; this may be a read error. The chain has TRBV5-4 and TRBJ2-7; D may be TRBD1 or TRBD2 (5 bases each). Trimming cost V 4 bases and J 3 bases, with 8 bases left between them. Germline V CDR1 and CDR2: SGHNT, YYREEE (reference sequence). The CDR3 consists of 12 residues. In nucleotides, the CDR3 is TGTGCCAGCAGCGGGGACGGCTACGAGCAGTACTTC. It encodes CASSGDGYEQYF.

The chain is built from TRBV7-9 and TRBJ2-7; D possibly uses TRBD1 or TRBD2 (5 bases each). CDR3 length equals 13 residues. Germline V lookup: CDR1 SEHNR, CDR2 FQNEAQ (reference sequence). Between the trimmed V and J ends, which lost 6 bases and 0 bases, there was a span of 9 bases. CDR3 DNA: TGTGCCAGCAGGCCCGGGGCCTCCTACGAGCAGTACTTC. Its protein product is CASRPGASYEQYF. Full variable domain (missing parts from reference TRBV7-9 and TRBJ2-7): DTGVSQNPRHKITKRGQNVTFRCDPISEHNRLYWYRQTLGQGPEFLTYFQNEAQLEKSRLLSDRFSAERPKGSFSTLEIQRTEQGDSAMYLCASRPGASYEQYFGPGTRLTVT.

The J gene is TRBJ1-1, the V gene TRBV18; D gene uncertain. The CDR3 length is 16 residues. Trimming pared 2 bases from V and 1 base from J, leaving 14 bases between. The germline V gene encodes CDR1 KGHSH and CDR2 LQKENI. The chain's CDR3 is CASSPATRLENTEAFF. For the CDR3, the DNA is TGTGCCAGCTCACCAGCGACCCGGTTGGAGAACACTGAAGCTTTCTTT.

This clone was observed once. The chain has TRBV5-1 and TRBJ2-2; 11 bases map to TRBD1. After removal of 4 bases from V and 6 bases from J, the junction contained 5 bases not matched to a gene. There are 15 residues in the CDR3. Germline CDR1 reads SGHRS; CDR2 reads YFSETQ. The CDR3 DNA sequence: TGCGCCAGCAGCGCCGGACAGGGGGCCGCCGGGGAGCTGTTTTTT. Translation gives CASSAGQGAAGELFF.

This clone was found once. The chain recombines TRBV30 with TRBJ2-3; D gene uncertain. CDR1 GTSNPN and CDR2 SVGIG come from the germline V gene (reference sequence). This CDR3 is 14 amino acids long. V gave up 1 base and J gave up 4 bases, with 12 bases separating them. The DNA of the CDR3 is TGTGCCTGGAGTGAAGGGATTCTGCCAGATACGCAGTATTTT. Residues: CAWSEGILPDTQYF.

The V gene is TRBV19, the J gene TRBJ1-5, with D unclear. The CDR3 is 13 amino acids. V lost 7 bases and J 2 bases, leaving 9 bases between the germline ends. Germline CDR1 reads LNHDA; CDR2 reads SQIVND (reference sequence). CDR3 coding DNA: TGTGCCAGTATGGGAAGAGGCAATCAGCCCCAGCATTTT. Translated: CASMGRGNQPQHF.

With regard to this clone: This may stem from a read error, because a much larger clone lies one nucleotide away. The V call is TRBV7-8, the J call TRBJ2-1; 14 nucleotides match TRBD2. CDR1 is SGHVS and CDR2 is FQNEAQ in the germline V gene. The junction had 3 bases not matched to a gene; V was cut back by 5 bases and J by 6 bases. This CDR3 spans 15 amino acids. CDR3 sequence (DNA): TGTGCCAGCAGCCCGACTAGCGGGAGGGCCAATGAGCAGTTCTTC. Encoded protein: CASSPTSGRANEQFF.

V is TRBV21-1 and J is TRBJ2-4; the D call in the table, TRBD1, was not verified against the DNA. TRBV21-1 is shown as a pseudogene. This CDR3 has 15 residues. CDR3 residues: CASSKDSLAKNIQYF. The CDR3 DNA follows: TGTGCCAGCAGCAAAGACAGCTTAGCCAAAAACATTCAGTACTTC.